This entry describes one T cell receptor (beta chain). What this receptor recognizes is not known. Base-call qualities are not available, and no considerably larger clone is one nucleotide away. The donors were healthy, HIV-negative adults with no recently reported acute infections or vaccinations. All donors were Caucasian adults living in Nashville, Tennessee, USA. For unsorted samples, 90 million or so PBMCs were counted, and genomic DNA was extracted using the QIAamp DNA Blood Mini kit. After blood collection by leukapheresis, PBMCs were isolated using Ficoll-Histopaque density gradient centrifugation and then cryopreserved in the vapor phase of liquid nitrogen. This sample was taken from a study of shared clonotypes between healthy human individuals (dated by TCRdb to the early 2020s). Looking at the study overall: The cohort comprised a couple of women and a few men aged 18 to 49 years. The study deeply sequenced blood TCR repertoires of about 5 healthy adults to estimate repertoire size and the extent of clonotype sharing between individuals. Libraries were prepared and TCR repertoires were sequenced by different laboratories using diverse techniques, in order to increase sequencing depth and limit assay-specific biases. Each donor's leukapheresis produced roughly between about 0.9 and 9.5 billion PBMCs.

TCR CDR3 regions were amplified from genomic DNA by multiplex PCR using the deep immunoSEQ assay. Extracted genomic DNA from each cell subset was spread evenly across all wells of several immunoSEQ 96-well plates, with each plate serving as a replicate. For unsorted PBMC, about 300 ng genomic DNA, equal to approximately 30,000 T cell genomes, was loaded into each replicate PCR. Unsorted PBMC genomic DNA was sequenced across ten immunoSEQ deep assay plates. The purified libraries were quantified using a Qubit 3.0 fluorometer, sized with a Bioanalyzer 2100, and then quantified again using the KAPA Library Quantification kit. Every immunoSEQ 96-well plate was sequenced on a separate single-read 150-cycle Illumina NextSeq 550 flow cell. The study's processing was this. Because the immunoSEQ output held only junctional sequences and lacked quality scores, the filtering could not match the filtering applied to full-length reads. To assign V/J genes and CDR3, sequences were annotated against IMGT germline references using PyIR, a Python wrapper for IgBLAST v1.9. Reads were removed for weak V/J assignments (E-value above 1e-6), missing CDR3, stop codons, out-of-frame junctions, or ambiguous translated residues. V3J clonotypes were defined as sequences sharing an identical inferred V gene, J gene, and CDR3 amino acid sequence. Percentage overlap between repertoires was computed as shared unique clonotypes divided by the size of the smaller repertoire. Three approaches were used to assess repertoire richness: RTK rarefaction, the Chao1 estimator, and Recon v2.1 estimates of unobserved clonotypes. This is the immuneACCESS table as TCRdb keeps it, with only in-frame sequences that have V and J called. A part of the clones is gone; compared with another copy, unresolved V genes explain less than half, and the rest is unexplained. The DNA gave D and trimming, while V, J and clone size come from that table. This sample comprises about 470,000 clones, 70% to 80% of them detected only once. Clones ranked in the top ten supply approximately 13% of the sample.

General findings and caveats noted by the study authors: The small number of donors limited the genetic and exposure-history diversity represented. Sampling was restricted to blood, and TCR repertoires in tissues likely differ from the TCR repertoires found in blood. Pairwise subsampling indicated that sequencing depth was expected to affect the degree of clonotype sharing among donors.

This TCR was recovered from a woman in her forties in good health. Some clones in this sample may be carry-over from other donors' samples. Sample: PBMCs.

The CDR3 amino acid sequence is: CASSTPGDTQYF. In nucleotides, the sequence is TGTGCCAGTAGTACCCCCGGAGATACGCAGTATTTT. The chain uses TRBV19 and TRBJ2-3; the D segment cannot be called with confidence. From the cysteine up to the phenylalanine, the CDR3 has a length of 12 residues. Only the CDR3 DNA is retained, 36 bases long and in frame from the first base. At the junction V is shortened by 4 bases and J by 5 bases, with 7 bases in between. The CDR1 and CDR2 encoded by the germline V gene (reference sequence) are LNHDA and SQIVND.